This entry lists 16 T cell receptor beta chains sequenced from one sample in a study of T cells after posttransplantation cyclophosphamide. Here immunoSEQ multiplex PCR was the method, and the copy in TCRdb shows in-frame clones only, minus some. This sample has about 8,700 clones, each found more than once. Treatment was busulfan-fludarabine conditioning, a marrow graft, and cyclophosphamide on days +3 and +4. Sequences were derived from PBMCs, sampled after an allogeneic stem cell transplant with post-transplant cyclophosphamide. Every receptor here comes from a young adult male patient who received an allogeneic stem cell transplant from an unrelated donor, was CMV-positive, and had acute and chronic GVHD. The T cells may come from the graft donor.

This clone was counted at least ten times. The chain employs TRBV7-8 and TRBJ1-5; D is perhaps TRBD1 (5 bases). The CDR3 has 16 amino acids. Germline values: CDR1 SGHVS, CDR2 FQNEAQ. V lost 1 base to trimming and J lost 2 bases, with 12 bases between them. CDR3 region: CASSLDYQGGNQPQHF. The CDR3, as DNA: TGTGCCAGCAGCTTAGACTACCAGGGAGGCAATCAGCCCCAGCATTTT. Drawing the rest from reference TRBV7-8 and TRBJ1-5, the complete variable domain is GAGVSQSPRYKVAKRGQDVALRCDPISGHVSLFWYQQALGQGPEFLTYFQNEAQLDKSGLPSDRFFAERPEGSVSTLKIQRTQQEDSAVYLCASSLDYQGGNQPQHFGDGTRLSIL.

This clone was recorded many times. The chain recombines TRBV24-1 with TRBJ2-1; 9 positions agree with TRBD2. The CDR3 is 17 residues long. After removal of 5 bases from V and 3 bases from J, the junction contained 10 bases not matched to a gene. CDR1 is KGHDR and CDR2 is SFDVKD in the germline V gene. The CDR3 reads CATSGGMAGGIYNEQFF. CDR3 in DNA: TGTGCCACCAGTGGTGGCATGGCGGGAGGGATCTACAATGAGCAGTTCTTC.

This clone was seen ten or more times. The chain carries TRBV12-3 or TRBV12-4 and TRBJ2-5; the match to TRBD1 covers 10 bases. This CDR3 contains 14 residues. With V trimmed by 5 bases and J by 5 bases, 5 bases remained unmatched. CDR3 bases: TGTGCCAGCAGTGCCGACAGGGGGCGCGAGACCCAGTACTTC. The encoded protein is CASSADRGRETQYF.

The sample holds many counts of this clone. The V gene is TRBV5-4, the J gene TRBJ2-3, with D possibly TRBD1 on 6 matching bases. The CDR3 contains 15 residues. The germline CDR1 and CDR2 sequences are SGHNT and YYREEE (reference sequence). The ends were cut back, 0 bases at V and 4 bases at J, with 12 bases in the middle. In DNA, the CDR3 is TGTGCCAGCAGCTTGGGGGACACCATTTCAGATACGCAGTATTTT. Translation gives CASSLGDTISDTQYF.

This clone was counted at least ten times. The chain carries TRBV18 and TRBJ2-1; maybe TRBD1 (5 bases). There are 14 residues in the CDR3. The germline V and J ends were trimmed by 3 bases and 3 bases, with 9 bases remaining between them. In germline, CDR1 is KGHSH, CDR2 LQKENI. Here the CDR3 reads CASSPTEFYNEQFF. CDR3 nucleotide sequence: TGTGCCAGCTCACCGACAGAGTTCTACAATGAGCAGTTCTTC.

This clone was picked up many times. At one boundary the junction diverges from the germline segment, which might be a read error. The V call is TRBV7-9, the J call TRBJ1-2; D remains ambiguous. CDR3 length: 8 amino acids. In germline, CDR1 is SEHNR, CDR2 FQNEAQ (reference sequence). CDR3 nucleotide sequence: TGTGCCAGCAGCTTGTCATCCTTC. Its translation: CASSLSSF.

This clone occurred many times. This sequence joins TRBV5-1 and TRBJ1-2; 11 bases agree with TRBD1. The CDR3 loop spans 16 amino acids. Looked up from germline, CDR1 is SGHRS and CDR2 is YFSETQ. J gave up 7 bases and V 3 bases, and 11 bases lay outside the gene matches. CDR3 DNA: TGCGCCAGCAGCTCCGGAGGGACAGGGGGTGAGGGTGGCTACACCTTC. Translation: CASSSGGTGGEGGYTF.

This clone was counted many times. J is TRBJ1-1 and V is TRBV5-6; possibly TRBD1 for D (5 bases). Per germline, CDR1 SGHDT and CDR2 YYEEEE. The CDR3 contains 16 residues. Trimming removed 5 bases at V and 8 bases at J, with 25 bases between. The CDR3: CASRLRTAGGGGEAFF. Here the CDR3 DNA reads TGTGCCAGCAGATTACGGACGGCCGGGGGGGGAGGAGAAGCTTTCTTT. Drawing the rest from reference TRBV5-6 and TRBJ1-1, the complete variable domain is DAGVTQSPTHLIKTRGQQVTLRCSPKSGHDTVSWYQQALGQGPQFIFQYYEEEERQRGNFPDRFSGHQFPNYSSELNVNALLLGDSALYLCASRLRTAGGGGEAFFGQGTRLTVV.

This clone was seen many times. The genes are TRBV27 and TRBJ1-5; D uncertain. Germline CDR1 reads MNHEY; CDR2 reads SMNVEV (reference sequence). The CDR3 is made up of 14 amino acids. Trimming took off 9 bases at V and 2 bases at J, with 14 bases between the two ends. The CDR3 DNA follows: TGTGCCAGTACCCGAGATATAGGCAATCAGCCCCAGCATTTT. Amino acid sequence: CASTRDIGNQPQHF.

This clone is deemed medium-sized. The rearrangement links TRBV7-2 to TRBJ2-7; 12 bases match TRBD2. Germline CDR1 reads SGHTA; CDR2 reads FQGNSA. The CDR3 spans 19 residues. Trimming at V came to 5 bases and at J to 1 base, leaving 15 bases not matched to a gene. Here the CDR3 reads CASSHQPSASGRGSYEQYF. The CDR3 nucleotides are TGTGCCAGCAGCCACCAACCGTCGGCTAGCGGGAGGGGGTCCTACGAGCAGTACTTC.

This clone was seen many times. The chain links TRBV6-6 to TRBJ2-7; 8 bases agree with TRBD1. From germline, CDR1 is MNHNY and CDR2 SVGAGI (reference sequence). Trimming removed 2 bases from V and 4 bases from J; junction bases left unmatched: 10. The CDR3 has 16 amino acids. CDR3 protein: CASSYGQGAGGYEQYF. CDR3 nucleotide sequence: TGTGCCAGCAGTTACGGGCAGGGGGCAGGAGGTTACGAGCAGTACTTC.

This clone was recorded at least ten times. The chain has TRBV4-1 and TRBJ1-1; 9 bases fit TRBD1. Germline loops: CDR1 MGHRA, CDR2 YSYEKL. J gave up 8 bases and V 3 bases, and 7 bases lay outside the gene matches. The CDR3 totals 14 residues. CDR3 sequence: CASSQAGQGREAFF. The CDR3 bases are TGCGCCAGCAGCCAGGCCGGACAGGGGCGCGAAGCTTTCTTT.

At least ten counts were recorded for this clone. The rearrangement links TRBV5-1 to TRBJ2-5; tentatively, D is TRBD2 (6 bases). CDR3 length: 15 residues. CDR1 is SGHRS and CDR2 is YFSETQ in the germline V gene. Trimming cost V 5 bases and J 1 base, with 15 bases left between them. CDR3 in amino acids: CASRSGLGGQETQYF. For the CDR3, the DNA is TGCGCCAGCAGATCCGGGCTCGGGGGCCAAGAGACCCAGTACTTC. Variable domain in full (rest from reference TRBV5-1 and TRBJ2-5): KAGVTQTPRYLIKTRGQQVTLSCSPISGHRSVSWYQQTPGQGLQFLFEYFSETQRNKGNFPGRFSGRQFSNSRSEMNVSTLELGDSALYLCASRSGLGGQETQYFGPGTRLLVL.

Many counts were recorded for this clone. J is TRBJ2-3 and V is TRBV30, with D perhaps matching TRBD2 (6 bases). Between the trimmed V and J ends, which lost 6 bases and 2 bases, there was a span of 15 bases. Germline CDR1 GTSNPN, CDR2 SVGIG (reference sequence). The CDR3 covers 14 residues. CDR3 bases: TGTGCCTGCCGAACGGGACTCATCACAGATACGCAGTATTTT. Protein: CACRTGLITDTQYF.

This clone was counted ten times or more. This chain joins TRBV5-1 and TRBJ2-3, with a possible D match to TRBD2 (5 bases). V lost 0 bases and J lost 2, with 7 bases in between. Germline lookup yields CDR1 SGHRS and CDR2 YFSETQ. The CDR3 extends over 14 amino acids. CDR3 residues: CASSLGLPTDTQYF. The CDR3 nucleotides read TGCGCCAGCAGCTTGGGACTACCCACAGATACGCAGTATTTT.

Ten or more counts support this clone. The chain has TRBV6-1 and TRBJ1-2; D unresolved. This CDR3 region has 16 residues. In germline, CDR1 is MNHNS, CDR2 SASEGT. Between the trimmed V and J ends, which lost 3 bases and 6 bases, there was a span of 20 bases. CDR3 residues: CASSDISLELSNGYTF. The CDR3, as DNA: TGTGCCAGCAGTGATATCTCGCTAGAACTAAGTAATGGCTACACCTTC.